One and the same sample provided the 28 T cell receptor beta chains below, sequenced in a study of long-term antiretroviral therapy in people with HIV. The authors ran the immunoSEQ assay, v3.0, at survey level. The repertoire was sequenced with immunoSEQ multiplex PCR; TCRdb's copy has only in-frame clones and lacks some. The table records roughly 15,000 clones, around 80% of them present only once. Sequencing used unsorted PBMCs, obtained 0.1 years after starting antiretroviral therapy. Every receptor here comes from a man between 18 and 29 years old with HIV.

The chain combines TRBV19 with TRBJ2-1; TRBD2 matches at 15 bases. The CDR3 contains 17 residues. The ends lost 5 bases at V and 6 bases at J; junction bases unmatched: 8. CDR1 is LNHDA, CDR2 SQIVND, per germline (reference sequence). CDR3 region: CASSSRGLAGGPNEQFF. The CDR3 DNA reads as TGTGCCAGTAGTTCCCGGGGACTAGCGGGAGGCCCCAATGAGCAGTTCTTC.

The chain has TRBV30 and TRBJ2-2, with D perhaps matching TRBD1 (6 bases). CDR3 length equals 16 residues. The V end lost 0 bases, the J end lost 5 bases, and 16 bases lay between the germline ends. Per the germline V gene, CDR1 is GTSNPN and CDR2 is SVGIG (reference sequence). DNA of the CDR3: TGTGCCTGGAGTGTACCGACAGGAGGCGGGACCGGGGAGCTGTTTTTT. Amino acid sequence: CAWSVPTGGGTGELFF.

A single count supports this clone. The rearrangement links TRBV6-5 to TRBJ2-5, with 7 nucleotides matching TRBD1. The CDR3 runs 11 residues. V lost 8 bases and J lost 3; bases outside the gene matches: 0. The germline CDR1 and CDR2 sequences are MNHEY and SVGAGI. The CDR3: CASQGEETQYF. The DNA for the CDR3 is TGTGCCAGCCAGGGGGAAGAGACCCAGTACTTC.

The chain joins TRBV6-5 to TRBJ1-1; possible D gene TRBD1, 5 bases. The V and J ends lost 2 bases and 11 bases respectively, with 9 bases between them. CDR1 and CDR2 (germline): MNHEY, SVGAGI. The CDR3 is made up of 11 amino acids. CDR3 residues: CASSYRGLAFF. CDR3 DNA: TGTGCCAGCAGTTACCGGGGGTTGGCTTTCTTT.

The CDR3 is CASSQDHRGVTRDGYTF. In nucleotides, the CDR3 is TGCGCCAGCAGCCAAGATCATAGGGGGGTGACACGGGATGGCTACACCTTC. This chain joins TRBV4-3 and TRBJ1-2; perhaps TRBD1 as D (6 bases). The germline V and J ends were trimmed by 0 bases and 6 bases, with 20 bases remaining between them. The CDR3 extends over 17 amino acids. The germline CDR1 and CDR2 sequences are LGHNA and YSLEER.

This clone is a singleton in its sample. The chain is built from TRBV7-2 and TRBJ2-7, with 9 nucleotides matching TRBD2. With 10 bases clipped from V and 5 bases from J, the junction kept 12 bases outside the gene matches. The CDR3 is 14 amino acids. The germline V gene has CDR1 SGHTA and CDR2 FQGNSA. The chain's CDR3 is CAIVAGAMSHEQYF. The CDR3 bases are TGTGCCATCGTAGCGGGAGCTATGAGCCACGAGCAGTACTTC.

The gene calls are TRBV6-1 and TRBJ2-7; the D gene is possibly TRBD2 (5 bases). The CDR3 runs to 15 residues. CDR1 is MNHNS and CDR2 is SASEGT in the germline V gene. V lost 7 bases and J 6 bases, leaving 22 bases between the germline ends. The CDR3 protein is CASTRGFPEFVEQYF. As DNA, the CDR3 is TGTGCCAGCACCCGGGGTTTTCCCGAGTTCGTCGAGCAGTACTTC.

The chain couples TRBV4-2 to TRBJ2-3; TRBD1 agrees at 8 bases. Germline loops: CDR1 LGHNA, CDR2 YNFKEQ. The CDR3 spans 21 residues. V shed 0 bases, J shed 4 bases, and the junction held 21 bases outside the gene matches. The CDR3 DNA reads TGTGCCAGCAGCCAAGAAGGAGGGGGACAGGCCCGTCTGATCCCGGCAGATACGCAGTATTTT. Translated: CASSQEGGGQARLIPADTQYF.

V usage is TRBV11-2 and J usage is TRBJ2-7; D assignment may be TRBD1 or TRBD2 (6 bases each). Germline assignment: CDR1 SGHAT and CDR2 FQNNGV. The CDR3 is made up of 16 amino acids. V lost 9 bases to trimming and J lost 3 bases, with 24 bases between them. The CDR3 sequence is CASRGDQEGKIYEQYF. For the CDR3, the DNA is TGTGCCAGTAGGGGGGACCAGGAGGGGAAGATCTACGAGCAGTACTTC. Combining the CDR3 with reference TRBV11-2 and TRBJ2-7 gives the whole variable domain EAGVAQSPRYKIIEKRQSVAFWCNPISGHATLYWYQQILGQGPKLLIQFQNNGVVDDSQLPKDRFSAERLKGVDSTLKIQPAKLEDSAVYLCASRGDQEGKIYEQYFGPGTRLTVT.

The chain has TRBV4-1 and TRBJ2-3, with TRBD2 as a possible D gene (6 bases). V lost 0 bases and J 5 bases, leaving 12 bases between the germline ends. CDR3 length equals 15 residues. The germline V gene has CDR1 MGHRA and CDR2 YSYEKL. CDR3 loop: CASSQDGAGGDTQYF. As DNA, the CDR3 is TGCGCCAGCAGCCAAGATGGGGCCGGGGGAGATACGCAGTATTTT.

This clone has a handful of counts. The rearrangement joins TRBV6-5 to TRBJ2-7; 8 positions match TRBD1. This CDR3 region has 13 residues. The junction had 4 bases not matched to a gene; V was cut back by 5 bases and J by 4 bases. Germline V gives CDR1 MNHEY, CDR2 SVGAGI. This CDR3 reads CASSPDRVYEQYF. For the CDR3, the DNA is TGTGCCAGCAGTCCGGACAGGGTGTACGAGCAGTACTTC.

The rearrangement uses TRBV2 and TRBJ2-1; 8 nucleotides agree with TRBD1. This CDR3 comprises 15 residues. J gave up 7 bases and V 8 bases, and 13 bases lay outside the gene matches. Per germline, CDR1 SNHLY and CDR2 FYNNEI. Here the CDR3 reads CASLHGQGLLNEQFF. The CDR3 nucleotides are TGTGCCAGCCTACACGGACAGGGTCTACTTAATGAGCAGTTCTTC.

The V call is TRBV2, the J call TRBJ2-1, with 14 bases lining up with TRBD2. The CDR3 extends over 15 amino acids. J was trimmed by 7 bases and V by 6 bases; bases with no gene match: 5. CDR1 and CDR2 (germline): SNHLY, FYNNEI. The CDR3 loop reads CASRETSGGDNEQFF. In DNA, the CDR3 is TGTGCCAGCAGAGAGACTAGCGGGGGGGATAATGAGCAGTTCTTC.

This chain uses TRBV25-1 with TRBJ2-7; D remains ambiguous. V dropped 6 bases and J dropped 1 base, with 10 bases sitting between them. The CDR3 sequence is 13 residues long. Germline CDR1 is MGHDK and CDR2 is SYGVNS. CDR3 loop: CASRGEDSYEQYF. The CDR3 DNA reads TGTGCCAGCAGGGGTGAAGATTCCTACGAGCAGTACTTC.

The rearrangement joins TRBV7-9 to TRBJ1-4; the D gene is possibly TRBD1 (6 bases). V was shortened by 3 bases and J by 9 bases, with 14 bases between the two germline ends. The CDR3 sequence is 14 residues long. In germline, CDR1 is SEHNR, CDR2 FQNEAQ (reference sequence). CDR3 loop: CASSFGGSLQKLFF. CDR3 nucleotides: TGTGCCAGCAGCTTTGGGGGCAGTTTACAAAAACTGTTTTTT.

This clone was recorded once. This chain uses TRBV12-5 with TRBJ1-1, with 9 positions matching TRBD1. With 0 bases clipped from V and 11 bases from J, the junction kept 4 bases outside the gene matches. This CDR3 has 13 residues. Germline CDR1 is LGHNT and CDR2 is FRNRAP. CDR3 DNA sequence: TGTGCTAGTGGTTTGGTACAGGGGGCGCCGGCTTTCTTT. It codes for CASGLVQGAPAFF.

The chain employs TRBV27 and TRBJ2-4; perhaps TRBD2 as D (5 bases). Per the germline V gene, CDR1 is MNHEY and CDR2 is SMNVEV (reference sequence). The CDR3 length is 16 residues. Trimming left V 4 bases short and J 1 base short, with 14 bases between. The CDR3 DNA sequence: TGTGCCAGCAGTTCCCCGACTATGTCCGCCAAAAACATTCAGTACTTC. Encoded protein: CASSSPTMSAKNIQYF.

This clone was seen a handful of times. The genes are TRBV7-2 and TRBJ2-7; D possibly matches TRBD1 or TRBD2 (5 bases each). From germline, CDR1 is SGHTA and CDR2 FQGNSA. The CDR3 has 17 amino acids. V was shortened by 1 base and J by 3 bases, with 19 bases between the two germline ends. CDR3 protein: CASSLETPGRAGYEQYF. The CDR3 DNA follows: TGTGCCAGCAGCTTAGAAACCCCGGGACGGGCCGGCTACGAGCAGTACTTC. Full variable domain (outside the CDR3, taken from reference TRBV7-2 and TRBJ2-7): GAGVSQSPSNKVTEKGKDVELRCDPISGHTALYWYRQSLGQGLEFLIYFQGNSAPDKSGLPSDRFSAERTGGSVSTLTIQRTQQEDSAVYLCASSLETPGRAGYEQYFGPGTRLTVT.

The chain recombines TRBV4-2 with TRBJ2-7; D uncertain. The CDR3 extends over 14 amino acids. Per the germline V gene, CDR1 is LGHNA and CDR2 is YNFKEQ. The ends were cut back, 1 base at V and 0 bases at J, with 7 bases in the middle. CDR3 in amino acids: CASSQGGSSYEQYF. CDR3 DNA: TGTGCCAGCAGCCAAGGAGGCAGCTCCTACGAGCAGTACTTC.

V and J are TRBV5-6 and TRBJ1-1; D might be TRBD1 (6 bases). Between the trimmed V and J ends, which lost 4 bases and 5 bases, there was a span of 12 bases. CDR1 and CDR2 (germline): SGHDT, YYEEEE. The CDR3 has 13 residues. CDR3 bases: TGTGCCAGCAGCGTACAAGGGGGAACTGAAGCTTTCTTT. Translating it yields CASSVQGGTEAFF.

The rearrangement links TRBV27 to TRBJ2-3, with D perhaps being TRBD1 or TRBD2 (5 bases each). The germline V and J ends were trimmed by 4 bases and 4 bases, with 15 bases remaining between them. Germline V gene lookup returns CDR1 MNHEY and CDR2 SMNVEV (reference sequence). The CDR3 extends over 15 amino acids. The CDR3 protein is CASSSGTSPADTQYF. The CDR3 region has the DNA TGTGCCAGCAGTTCCGGGACCTCCCCAGCAGATACGCAGTATTTT.

The chain has TRBV6-5 and TRBJ1-1; no clear D gene. Germline V lookup: CDR1 MNHEY, CDR2 SVGAGI. This CDR3 contains 13 residues. V was clipped by 6 bases and J by 5 bases, with 13 bases between them. CDR3 nucleotide sequence: TGTGCCAGCAGCACCTTTTGGGAAACTGAAGCTTTCTTT. Translation: CASSTFWETEAFF.

This clone is categorized as medium-sized. The rearrangement uses TRBV11-1 and TRBJ2-1, with TRBD2 identical over 7 bases. The CDR3 runs 15 residues. V was clipped by 4 bases and J by 9 bases; unmatched bases: 12. In germline, CDR1 is SGHAT, CDR2 FQDESV (reference sequence). The CDR3 sequence: CASSWGGSVAGEQFF. CDR3 nucleotide sequence: TGTGCCAGCAGCTGGGGAGGATCGGTAGCGGGTGAGCAGTTCTTC.

The gene calls are TRBV6-6 and TRBJ2-1; D remains unclear. The V gene's germline CDR1 is MNHNY and CDR2 SVGAGI (reference sequence). V gave up 2 bases and J gave up 8 bases, with 7 bases separating them. The CDR3 loop spans 12 amino acids. CDR3 DNA: TGTGCCAGCAGTTACAGTACCTATGAGCAGTTCTTC. It is translated as CASSYSTYEQFF.

The rearrangement joins TRBV6-1 to TRBJ1-2; maybe TRBD1 (5 bases). V gave up 0 bases and J gave up 8 bases, with 22 bases separating them. This CDR3 has 17 amino acids. The germline gives CDR1 MNHNS, CDR2 SASEGT. The CDR3 region is CASSEAMVFHLRDGYTF. DNA of the CDR3: TGTGCCAGCAGTGAAGCAATGGTCTTCCATCTCCGGGACGGCTACACCTTC.

Only one count was recorded for this clone. The chain carries TRBV6-6 and TRBJ2-7; 12 bases agree with TRBD1. Trimming at V came to 5 bases and at J to 4 bases, leaving 9 bases not matched to a gene. This CDR3 is 16 amino acids long. Germline V gene lookup returns CDR1 MNHNY and CDR2 SVGAGI (reference sequence). CDR3 amino acids: CASSTGQGALGYEQYF. CDR3 DNA: TGTGCCAGCAGTACGGGACAGGGGGCTTTGGGGTACGAGCAGTACTTC.

The V call is TRBV4-1, the J call TRBJ2-3, with D unresolved. The CDR3 spans 14 residues. CDR1 and CDR2 from the germline V gene are MGHRA and YSYEKL. The V end lost 1 base, the J end lost 2 bases, and 7 bases lay between the germline ends. The CDR3 DNA reads TGCGCCAGCAGCCAAGCGCGGTCCACAGATACGCAGTATTTT. Its protein product is CASSQARSTDTQYF.

The rearrangement joins TRBV7-9 to TRBJ2-7, with D possibly called TRBD1 or TRBD2 (6 bases each). The germline V gene has CDR1 SEHNR and CDR2 FQNEAQ (reference sequence). V lost 10 bases and J lost 2, with 15 bases in between. The CDR3 covers 13 residues. CDR3 DNA: TGTGCCACCTCCCCCGGGGGCCCCTACGAGCAGTACTTC. Translating gives CATSPGGPYEQYF.